Listed below are T cell receptor beta chains from one sample, sequenced in a study of a mutant IDH1 vaccine in newly diagnosed glioma. The data were produced by immunoSEQ multiplex PCR, yet TCRdb's version contains in-frame clones alone and is incomplete. The sample has some 50,000 clones, around 60% seen once. No antigen is known for these receptors. Sequencing was performed on peripheral blood mononuclear cells (PBMCs), taken from a glioma patient whose treatment included an IDH1 peptide vaccine. These receptors were obtained from a man aged 40-49 years with glioma. Some clones in this sample may be carry-over from other donors' samples. CDR3s include the opening cysteine and the closing phenylalanine or tryptophan. The D gene is left open where the match is weak. Clone size, where shown, is once, few, many, or a class for clones that have expanded.

CDR3	DNA	size	V	J	D
CASSPGQDYEQYF	TGTGCCAGCTCACCGGGACAGGACTACGAGCAGTACTTC	NA	TRBV18	TRBJ2-7	TRBD1
CASSGTGNQPQHF	TGTGCCAGCAGTGGGACAGGGAATCAGCCCCAGCATTTT	few	TRBV2	TRBJ1-5	TRBD1
CASSRPGTSGGPKNNEQFF	TGTGCCAGTAGCCGCCCTGGGACTAGCGGGGGGCCGAAGAACAATGAGCAGTTCTTC	NA	TRBV19	TRBJ2-1	TRBD2
CASSTTRGHENTIYF	TGTGCCAGCAGCACCACGAGGGGGCATGAAAACACCATATATTTT	few	TRBV9	TRBJ1-3	TRBD1
CSVQGGTDTQYF	TGCAGCGTACAGGGCGGGACAGATACGCAGTATTTT	NA	TRBV29-1	TRBJ2-3	NA
CASSQLYSGLAGTHKETQYF	TGTGCCAGCAGCCAACTATATTCGGGACTAGCGGGCACGCACAAAGAGACCCAGTACTTC	NA	TRBV4-2	TRBJ2-5	TRBD2
CASRSGGYTDTQYF	TGTGCCAGCCGGAGTGGGGGATACACAGATACGCAGTATTTT	NA	TRBV6-6	TRBJ2-3	NA
CASSPTGVHEQYF	TGCGCCAGCAGCCCAACAGGGGTTCACGAGCAGTACTTC	NA	TRBV5-1	TRBJ2-7	TRBD1
CTSSQDPILEQYF	TGCACCAGCAGCCAAGATCCGATACTCGAGCAGTACTTC	medium-sized	TRBV1	TRBJ2-7	NA
CASSESVFGNTEAFF	TGCGCCAGCAGTGAGTCGGTATTCGGGAACACTGAAGCTTTCTTT	few	TRBV10-2	TRBJ1-1	NA
CASSTMTGGARNTEAFF	TGTGCCAGCAGCACGATGACAGGGGGCGCGAGGAACACTGAAGCTTTCTTT	few	TRBV7-2	TRBJ1-1	TRBD1
CASSIRQGGTGELFF	TGTGCCAGCAGCATCCGACAGGGCGGCACCGGGGAGCTGTTTTTT	NA	TRBV6-6	TRBJ2-2	TRBD1
CASSQDTSRETQYF	TGCGCCAGCAGCCAAGATACATCTAGGGAGACCCAGTACTTC	NA	TRBV4-1	TRBJ2-5	NA
CASSEGQGNEKLFF	TGTGCCAGCAGTGAAGGACAGGGAAATGAAAAACTGTTTTTT	NA	TRBV2	TRBJ1-4	TRBD1
CASVRTQGREQYF	TGTGCCAGCGTTCGCACACAGGGTCGAGAGCAGTACTTC	NA	TRBV6-6	TRBJ2-7	NA
CASSQQQGTYGYTF	TGTGCCAGCAGCCAACAACAGGGCACCTATGGCTACACCTTC	NA	TRBV14	TRBJ1-2	NA
CASSLWDARGSYEQYF	TGTGCCAGCAGCCTGTGGGACGCCAGGGGCTCCTACGAGCAGTACTTC	few	TRBV7-2	TRBJ2-7	NA
CASSLDHPTGYTPLHF	TGCGCCAGCAGCTTGGACCACCCGACGGGGTATACACCCCTCCACTTT	NA	TRBV5-1	TRBJ1-6	NA
CASSSQGNTEAFF	TGCGCCAGCAGTTCACAGGGGAACACTGAAGCTTTCTTT	NA	TRBV5-1	TRBJ1-1	NA
CASSRRSGNTEAFF	TGTGCCAGCAGCCGACGTTCAGGGAACACTGAAGCTTTCTTT	NA	TRBV7-2	TRBJ1-1	NA
CSVESRLKGDTEAFF	TGCAGCGTTGAAAGTAGGCTAAAGGGGGACACTGAAGCTTTCTTT	NA	TRBV29-1	TRBJ1-1	NA
CASSFGARGGYTF	TGTGCCAGCAGCTTCGGGGCAAGGGGTGGCTACACCTTC	NA	TRBV7-8	TRBJ1-2	NA
CASSIAGATNEKLFF	TGTGCCAGTAGTATAGCGGGGGCAACTAATGAAAAACTGTTTTTT	NA	TRBV19	TRBJ1-4	NA
CASSFKRFPPTDTQYF	TGTGCCAGCAGTTTCAAGCGGTTTCCCCCCACAGATACGCAGTATTTT	NA	TRBV6-5	TRBJ2-3	NA
CARPRGRGSYNEQFF	TGTGCCAGACCGAGGGGTAGAGGGTCCTACAATGAGCAGTTCTTC	once	TRBV19	TRBJ2-1	NA
CASSPNPGAGSYEQYF	TGCGCCAGCAGCCCAAATCCGGGAGCGGGGTCCTACGAGCAGTACTTC	NA	TRBV5-1	TRBJ2-7	TRBD2
CASSYSTRELFF	TGTGCCAGCAGTTACTCGACCCGGGAGCTGTTTTTT	NA	TRBV6-5	TRBJ2-2	NA
CASSPQSYQETQYF	TGTGCCAGCTCACCACAATCGTACCAAGAGACCCAGTACTTC	NA	TRBV18	TRBJ2-5	NA
CASRTGVGYTF	TGTGCCAGCAGAACCGGGGTGGGCTACACCTTC	NA	TRBV2	TRBJ1-2	NA
CAISVQGAYEQYF	TGTGCCATCAGCGTACAGGGGGCCTACGAGCAGTACTTC	NA	TRBV10-3	TRBJ2-7	TRBD1
CASSIGQGLGRLFF	TGTGCCAGTAGCATCGGACAGGGGTTGGGGCGTCTGTTTTTT	NA	TRBV19	TRBJ1-4	TRBD1
CASSQDVFGYSNQPQHF	TGCGCCAGCAGCCAAGATGTTTTTGGTTATAGCAATCAGCCCCAGCATTTT	NA	TRBV4-1	TRBJ1-5	NA
CASSGTVGPQETQYF	TGTGCCAGCAGCGGGACAGTGGGACCACAAGAGACCCAGTACTTC	few	TRBV6-4	TRBJ2-5	TRBD1
CASSARVRETQYF	TGTGCCAGCAGTGCCAGGGTCCGGGAGACCCAGTACTTC	NA	TRBV27	TRBJ2-5	NA
CASSPPGENTEAFF	TGTGCCAGCTCACCACCCGGGGAGAACACTGAAGCTTTCTTT	NA	TRBV18	TRBJ1-1	NA
CASSLSLTGWLVETQYF	TGTGCCAGCAGCTTGAGCCTGACAGGGTGGCTGGTAGAGACCCAGTACTTC	once	TRBV7-9	TRBJ2-5	TRBD1
CASSSYGTSETEAFF	TGTGCCAGCAGTTCATACGGGACATCAGAAACTGAAGCTTTCTTT	NA	TRBV27	TRBJ1-1	NA
CASSLYWDRVNNQPQHF	TGTGCCAGTAGTCTGTACTGGGACCGGGTTAATAATCAGCCCCAGCATTTT	NA	TRBV19	TRBJ1-5	NA
CASSLSAGGAHTQYF	TGTGCCAGCAGTTTATCCGCGGGGGGGGCCCATACGCAGTATTTT	NA	TRBV27	TRBJ2-3	TRBD2
CASEPGQGASGELFF	TGTGCCAGCGAACCGGGACAGGGGGCGAGCGGGGAGCTGTTTTTT	NA	TRBV2	TRBJ2-2	TRBD1
CASSFDRPYYEQYF	TGCGCCAGCAGCTTTGACAGACCCTACTACGAGCAGTACTTC	NA	TRBV5-1	TRBJ2-7	NA
CASSAPPYNEQFF	TGTGCCAGTAGTGCCCCTCCTTACAATGAGCAGTTCTTC	NA	TRBV19	TRBJ2-1	NA
CASSPPSYEQYF	TGTGCCAGCTCACCACCGTCCTACGAGCAGTACTTC	NA	TRBV18	TRBJ2-7	NA
CASILHPGGNTEAFF	TGTGCCAGTATCCTTCACCCAGGGGGGAACACTGAAGCTTTCTTT	few	TRBV19	TRBJ1-1	TRBD1
CAWSAGNSPLHF	TGTGCCTGGAGTGCGGGAAATTCACCCCTCCACTTT	NA	TRBV30	TRBJ1-6	NA
CASRDYEQYF	TGCGCCAGTCGGGACTACGAGCAGTACTTC	few	TRBV10-2	TRBJ2-7	NA
CASSLGVQSYNEQFF	TGTGCCAGCAGTTTAGGTGTCCAGTCTTACAATGAGCAGTTCTTC	few	TRBV27	TRBJ2-1	NA
CASSIAPGEVGETQYF	TGTGCCAGTAGTATAGCCCCAGGGGAGGTTGGGGAGACCCAGTACTTC	NA	TRBV19	TRBJ2-5	NA
CAWSAMGSYGREAFF	TGTGCCTGGAGTGCCATGGGGTCATACGGGAGGGAAGCTTTCTTT	NA	TRBV30	TRBJ1-1	NA